These 3 T cell receptor beta chains were sequenced from one sample in a study of cytomegalovirus exposure and HLA in healthy donors. Researchers ran the PCR with 60 Vbeta and 13 Jbeta primers. This table comes from immunoSEQ multiplex PCR, and its TCRdb copy is limited to in-frame clones, with some not included. This sample has about 140,000 clones, with around 80% found just once. Sample: PBMCs. The receptors here all came from a boy between 2 and 10 years old in good health and CMV-seronegative.

The rearrangement joins TRBV15 to TRBJ1-5; TRBD1 aligns across 10 bases. The CDR3 sequence is 18 residues long. J gave up 5 bases and V 0 bases, and 10 bases lay outside the gene matches. The germline CDR1 and CDR2 sequences are LNHNV and YYDKDF (reference sequence). The CDR3 sequence: CATSRDRDRGATHQPQHF. DNA of the CDR3: TGTGCCACCAGCAGAGATCGGGACAGGGGAGCCACCCATCAGCCCCAGCATTTT.

The chain combines TRBV9 with TRBJ2-2; TRBD2 aligns across 7 bases. The CDR3 spans 18 residues. Germline CDR1 is SGDLS and CDR2 is YYNGEE. Trimming cost V 0 bases and J 6 bases; bases outside gene matches: 14. CDR3 amino acids: CASSVETPGTKLSGELFF. CDR3 nucleotide sequence: TGTGCCAGCAGCGTAGAAACCCCCGGGACTAAACTTTCCGGGGAGCTGTTTTTT. Filled out from reference TRBV9 and TRBJ2-2, the complete variable domain reads DSGVTQTPKHLITATGQRVTLRCSPRSGDLSVYWYQQSLDQGLQFLIQYYNGEERAKGNILERFSAQQFPDLHSELNLSSLELGDSALYFCASSVETPGTKLSGELFFGEGSRLTVL.

The gene calls are TRBV7-9 and TRBJ2-3; 8 bases line up with TRBD1. The V and J ends lost 5 bases and 2 bases, in that order; junction bases with no gene match: 6. The CDR3 contains 15 residues. Germline V gene lookup returns CDR1 SEHNR and CDR2 FQNEAQ (reference sequence). As DNA, the CDR3 is TGTGCCAGCAGCCTTCGACAGGGGAACACAGATACGCAGTATTTT. It translates to CASSLRQGNTDTQYF.